This entry features one T cell receptor beta chain sequence. The data were obtained in a study of blood T cell repertoires in COVID-19. Sequenced by immunoSEQ multiplex PCR; TCRdb stores in-frame clones only, minus some. This sample has about 290,000 clones, with around 81% found just once. CDR1 and CDR2 (germline): MNHEY, SVGAGI. Trimming took 10 bases from V and 3 from J; bases not matched to a gene: 8. The CDR3 consists of 15 residues. The material sequenced was peripheral blood. This chain uses TRBV6-5 with TRBJ2-1, with TRBD1 matching over 11 bases. This TCR was sampled from a woman in her forties or fifties with active or convalescent COVID-19. DNA for the CDR3: TGTGCCACTATATGGGACAGGGGGTACTACAATGAGCAGTTCTTC. This gives the protein CATIWDRGYYNEQFF.